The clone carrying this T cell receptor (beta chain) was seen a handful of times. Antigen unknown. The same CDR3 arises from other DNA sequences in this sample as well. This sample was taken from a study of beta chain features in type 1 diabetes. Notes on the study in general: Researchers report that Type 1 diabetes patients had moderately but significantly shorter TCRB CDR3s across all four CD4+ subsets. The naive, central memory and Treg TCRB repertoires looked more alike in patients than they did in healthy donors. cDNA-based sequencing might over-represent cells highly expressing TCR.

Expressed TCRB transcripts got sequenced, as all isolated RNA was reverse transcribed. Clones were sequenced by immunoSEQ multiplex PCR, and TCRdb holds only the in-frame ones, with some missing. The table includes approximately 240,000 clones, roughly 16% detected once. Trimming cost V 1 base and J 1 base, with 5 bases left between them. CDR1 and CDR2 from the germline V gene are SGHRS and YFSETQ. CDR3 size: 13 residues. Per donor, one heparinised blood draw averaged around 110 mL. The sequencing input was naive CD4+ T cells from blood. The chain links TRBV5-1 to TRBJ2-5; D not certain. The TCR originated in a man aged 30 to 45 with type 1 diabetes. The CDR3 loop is CASSLLGQETQYF. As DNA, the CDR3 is TGCGCCAGCAGCTTGCTCGGCCAAGAGACCCAGTACTTC.